Listed below are T cell receptor beta chains from one sample, sequenced in a study of blood T cell repertoires in COVID-19. Method: immunoSEQ multiplex PCR; TCRdb's copy keeps in-frame clones and lacks some. The sample holds 60,000 or so clones, just under 80% seen once. Material: peripheral blood. The receptors stem from a human donor in a cohort sampled during active COVID-19. The CDR3 runs from the conserved cysteine through the conserved F or W. D genes are given only for firm matches. Size values are once, few and many counts, or a class for expanded clones, and some rows have none.

J: TRBJ1-4
D: -
V: TRBV27
size: -
DNA: TGTGCCAGCAGTTTCCACGGTTCTAATGAAAAACTGTTTTTT
CDR3: CASSFHGSNEKLFF

J: TRBJ1-4
D: -
V: TRBV21-1
size: -
DNA: TGTGCCAGCAGCGTACGGGACAGGGGTCCCCAAAGAGGAACTGAAAAACTGTTTTTT
CDR3: CASSVRDRGPQRGTEKLFF

J: TRBJ2-3
D: -
V: TRBV10-3
size: -
DNA: TGTGCCATCAGTGAGTGGCAGGGGCGGGATACGCAGTATTTT
CDR3: CAISEWQGRDTQYF

J: TRBJ1-2
D: -
V: TRBV21-1
size: -
DNA: TGTGCCAGCAGAAACCGACAGTATGGCTACACCTTC
CDR3: CASRNRQYGYTF

J: TRBJ1-4
D: -
V: TRBV21-1
size: -
DNA: TGTGCCAGCAGCAAAGCTGGGCCAACTAATGAAAAACTGTTTTTT
CDR3: CASSKAGPTNEKLFF

J: TRBJ1-3
D: -
V: TRBV5-1
size: -
DNA: TGCGCCAGCAGCCCTGTGGAGACTGGAAACACCATATATTTT
CDR3: CASSPVETGNTIYF

J: TRBJ2-5
D: -
V: TRBV30
size: -
DNA: TGTGCCTGGAGTGTAGGGAGCCCTCAAGAGACCCAGTACTTC
CDR3: CAWSVGSPQETQYF

J: TRBJ2-5
D: TRBD2
V: TRBV7-3
size: few
DNA: TGTGCCAGCAGCCCATCAGGACTAGGGGAGACCCAGTACTTC
CDR3: CASSPSGLGETQYF

J: TRBJ2-1
D: -
V: TRBV6-5
size: -
DNA: TGTGCCAGCAGTTACGGGGCCACTCCCTACAATGAGCAGTTCTTC
CDR3: CASSYGATPYNEQFF

J: TRBJ1-1
D: -
V: TRBV12-3/TRBV12-4
size: -
DNA: TGTGCCAGCAGTCTCGTCGGGGTCACTGAAGCTTTCTTT
CDR3: CASSLVGVTEAFF

J: TRBJ1-2
D: -
V: TRBV5-4
size: -
DNA: TGTGCCAGCAGCTTGTTCGGGAGCCCCCACTCGAGTGGCTACACCTTC
CDR3: CASSLFGSPHSSGYTF

J: TRBJ2-7
D: -
V: TRBV28
size: many
DNA: TGTGCCAGCAGTTTAGCGACAGGATTTTTCTACGAGCAGTACTTC
CDR3: CASSLATGFFYEQYF

J: TRBJ1-4
D: -
V: TRBV30
size: -
DNA: TGTGCCTGGAGCGAAATACAGGGAAATGAAAAACTGTTTTTT
CDR3: CAWSEIQGNEKLFF

J: TRBJ2-5
D: -
V: TRBV5-4
size: -
DNA: TGTGCCAGCAGCTTGGCGACTACACCTGGGAAGACCCAGTACTTC
CDR3: CASSLATTPGKTQYF

J: TRBJ1-4
D: -
V: TRBV19
size: -
DNA: TGTGCCAGTAGTATAGGCGCCAGGGGATTTGAAAAACTGTTTTTT
CDR3: CASSIGARGFEKLFF

J: TRBJ1-4
D: -
V: TRBV30
size: -
DNA: TGTGCCTGGAGTCTAGGCCTTAACAATGAAAAACTGTTTTTT
CDR3: CAWSLGLNNEKLFF

J: TRBJ1-4
D: -
V: TRBV5-1
size: -
DNA: TGCGCCAGCAGCTTGGCCGGGGGACGGAATAATGAAAAACTGTTTTTT
CDR3: CASSLAGGRNNEKLFF

J: TRBJ2-1
D: TRBD2
V: TRBV6-6
size: -
DNA: TGTGCCAGCAGTTACAGCGGGGAATACAATGAGCAGTTCTTC
CDR3: CASSYSGEYNEQFF

J: TRBJ2-7
D: TRBD2
V: TRBV11-3
size: -
DNA: TGTGCCAGCAGCTCCGGTAGCGGGGGGACCTACGAGCAGTACTTC
CDR3: CASSSGSGGTYEQYF

J: TRBJ2-5
D: -
V: TRBV6-5
size: -
DNA: TGTGCCAGCAGTTACCGAAGCTCCCAAGAGACCCAGTACTTC
CDR3: CASSYRSSQETQYF

J: TRBJ2-3
D: -
V: TRBV20-1
size: -
DNA: TGTTTGGCAGGTAGCACAGATACGCAGTATTTT
CDR3: CLAGSTDTQYF

J: TRBJ1-1
D: -
V: TRBV5-6
size: -
DNA: TGTGCCAGCAGCTTCGGTCTCACTGAAGCTTTCTTT
CDR3: CASSFGLTEAFF

J: TRBJ2-2
D: -
V: TRBV2
size: -
DNA: TGTGCCAGCAGAAGCCTCGGTACCGGGGAGCTGTTTTTT
CDR3: CASRSLGTGELFF

J: TRBJ2-7
D: -
V: TRBV11-1
size: medium-sized
DNA: TGTGCCAGCAGCTTCGGAGAACGCTACGAGCAGTACTTC
CDR3: CASSFGERYEQYF

J: TRBJ1-1
D: -
V: TRBV5-1
size: -
DNA: TGCGCCAGCAGCCCACCCTCTGTCAACCTAAACACTGAAGCTTTCTTT
CDR3: CASSPPSVNLNTEAFF

J: TRBJ1-1
D: TRBD1
V: TRBV30
size: -
DNA: TGTGCCTGGAATACAGGGGCAGGGGGGCCTGAAGCTTTCTTT
CDR3: CAWNTGAGGPEAFF

J: TRBJ2-1
D: TRBD2
V: TRBV3-1/TRBV3-2
size: -
DNA: TGTGCCAGCAGCCATCAGACAGTGCGGGGGGATGAGCAGTTCTTC
CDR3: CASSHQTVRGDEQFF

J: TRBJ1-5
D: -
V: TRBV5-8
size: -
DNA: TGTGCCAGCAGCTCCCTCCCGGGTCTAGGAGGGAATCAGCCCCAGCATTTT
CDR3: CASSSLPGLGGNQPQHF

J: TRBJ1-6
D: TRBD1
V: TRBV9
size: -
DNA: TGTGCCAGCAGCTCTCAAGGACAGGGGCTTTCACCCCTCCACTTT
CDR3: CASSSQGQGLSPLHF

J: TRBJ2-2
D: TRBD2
V: TRBV7-8
size: -
DNA: TGTGCCAGCAGCTTAGATCGGACTAGCGGGAGGGCCCGCACCGGGGAGCTGTTTTTT
CDR3: CASSLDRTSGRARTGELFF

J: TRBJ1-4
D: TRBD1
V: TRBV28
size: -
DNA: TGTGCCAGCTTGGACCGGACAGGGAATGAAAAACTGTTTTTT
CDR3: CASLDRTGNEKLFF